The clone carrying this T cell receptor beta chain was found many times. The antigen is undetermined. TCRdb fed the RT-PCR reads into MiXCR, producing one record per CDR3 protein. Of hundreds of thousands of distinct CDR3 sequences in the sample, approximately 15% were seen once. The entry originates in a study of response to subunit inactivated influenza vaccine. General study points: There was a suggestion from the authors that each seasonal influenza vaccination recruits few new T cells.

Germline trimming cut 2 bases from V and 6 bases from J; bases unmatched to any gene: 9. Germline values: CDR1 SGHRS, CDR2 YFSETQ. The CDR3 runs 16 residues. The receptor comes from a man in his forties or fifties who received an inactivated influenza vaccine. Sequencing was performed on PBMCs from blood, taken approximately 15 days before vaccination. The rearrangement joins TRBV5-1 to TRBJ2-1; 9 nucleotides align to TRBD1. The CDR3 is CASSLSGTGSFNEQFF. Here the CDR3 DNA reads TGCGCCAGCAGCTTATCCGGGACAGGGAGTTTCAATGAGCAGTTCTTC.